These 21 T cell receptor beta chains were sequenced from one sample in a study of T cell repertoires in cytomegalovirus infection. TCRdb redid the calling of the reads with MiXCR, one entry per CDR3 protein. The table lists some 700,000 distinct CDR3 sequences, around 31% of them singletons, with roughly 18% in the top ten. Antigens of these TCRs are unknown. The specimen comprised cultured PBMCs, sampled from culture after CMV antigen stimulation. The receptors were gathered from a human donor in good health (CMV status not recorded). Some clones in this sample may be carry-over from other donors' samples.

The gene calls are TRBV4-1 and TRBJ2-5; 9 bases map to TRBD1. The V gene's germline CDR1 is MGHRA and CDR2 YSYEKL. This CDR3 is 18 amino acids long. After removal of 1 base from V and 4 bases from J, the junction contained 13 bases not matched to a gene. In DNA, the CDR3 is TGCGCCAGCAGCCAAGTGCTTCTTAGGACAGGGGTTTTAGAGACCCAGTACTTC. Amino acid sequence: CASSQVLLRTGVLETQYF.

This chain links TRBV29-1 with TRBJ1-2; maybe TRBD1 (5 bases). The V gene's germline CDR1 is SQVTM and CDR2 ANQGSEA. Trimming took off 2 bases at V and 4 bases at J, with 11 bases between the two ends. The CDR3 has 13 residues. The CDR3 DNA follows: TGCAGCGTTGAAACTCTCGGGGGCTATGGCTACACCTTC. Amino acid sequence: CSVETLGGYGYTF.

This clonotype was seen more than once but under ten times. V is TRBV7-6 and J is TRBJ2-1; tentative D call: TRBD1 (5 bases). Germline CDR1 is SGHVS and CDR2 is FNYEAQ. V lost 6 bases and J 3 bases, leaving 15 bases between the germline ends. There are 15 residues in the CDR3. The CDR3 coding sequence is TGTGCCAGCAGATCTCTGCAGGGATTCTACAATGAGCAGTTCTTC. Amino acid sequence: CASRSLQGFYNEQFF.

V is TRBV10-3 and J is TRBJ2-7, with 7 bases matching TRBD1. In germline, CDR1 is ENHRY, CDR2 SYGVKD. The V and J ends lost 7 bases and 1 base, in that order; junction bases with no gene match: 4. The CDR3 is 13 amino acids. The chain's CDR3 is CAIKPGQSYEQYF. DNA for the CDR3: TGTGCCATCAAACCGGGACAGTCCTACGAGCAGTACTTC.

This rearrangement joins TRBV12-3 or TRBV12-4 to TRBJ1-1, with D possibly TRBD1 on 6 matching bases. The V gene lost 4 bases and the J gene lost 0 bases, with 9 bases spanning the gap. The CDR3 sequence is 14 residues long. The CDR3 region is CASSSEGVNTEAFF. Written as DNA, the CDR3 is TGTGCCAGCAGTTCGGAGGGGGTGAACACTGAAGCTTTCTTT.

On this clonotype: With a much larger clone just one base away, this may be a read error. V and J are TRBV7-2 and TRBJ2-3; D might be TRBD1 or TRBD2, each matching 6 bases. The CDR3 is 14 residues long. Trimming shortened V by 5 bases and J by 2 bases, and 11 bases separated the two germline ends. The germline V gene has CDR1 SGHTA and CDR2 FQGNSA. CDR3 in DNA: TGTGCCAGCAGCCCCTGGGGGGCCACAGATACGCAGTATTTT. This codes for CASSPWGATDTQYF.

This chain joins TRBV12-3 or TRBV12-4 and TRBJ2-3, with D unresolved. This CDR3 has 14 residues. V lost 3 bases, J lost 0 bases, and 7 bases lay in between. The CDR3, as DNA: TGTGCCAGCAGTTTCGTGGGGAGCACAGATACGCAGTATTTT. Translated: CASSFVGSTDTQYF.

The chain has TRBV10-3 and TRBJ2-7, with TRBD1 matching over 7 bases. V shed 5 bases, J shed 3 bases, and the junction held 1 base outside the gene matches. The CDR3 totals 12 residues. Looked up from germline, CDR1 is ENHRY and CDR2 is SYGVKD. CDR3 residues: CAISQGVYEQYF. The CDR3 DNA reads as TGTGCCATCAGTCAGGGGGTCTACGAGCAGTACTTC.

This rearrangement joins TRBV12-5 to TRBJ1-3; maybe TRBD1 (6 bases). The CDR3 sequence is 16 residues long. Trimming cost V 1 base and J 5 bases, with 15 bases left between them. Germline V lookup: CDR1 LGHNT, CDR2 FRNRAP. The CDR3 sequence: CASGLGGGLSRNTIYF. The CDR3 DNA sequence: TGTGCTAGTGGTTTGGGCGGGGGCCTCTCAAGAAACACCATATATTTT.

This clonotype has ten or more counts. The chain recombines TRBV11-2 with TRBJ2-5, with 9 bases fitting TRBD1. CDR3 length: 17 residues. J was trimmed by 5 bases and V by 2 bases; bases with no gene match: 12. CDR1 SGHAT and CDR2 FQNNGV come from the germline V gene. The CDR3 nucleotides are TGTGCCAGCAGCTTAAACTCCGGGACAGGGTTTCGGGAGACCCAGTACTTC. This translates into CASSLNSGTGFRETQYF. Full variable domain (missing parts from reference TRBV11-2 and TRBJ2-5): EAGVAQSPRYKIIEKRQSVAFWCNPISGHATLYWYQQILGQGPKLLIQFQNNGVVDDSQLPKDRFSAERLKGVDSTLKIQPAKLEDSAVYLCASSLNSGTGFRETQYFGPGTRLLVL.

This clonotype was seen a few times. The gene calls are TRBV7-8 and TRBJ2-3, with 9 nucleotides matching TRBD2. V shed 8 bases, J shed 3 bases, and the junction held 12 bases outside the gene matches. This CDR3 is built from 16 residues. Per the germline V gene, CDR1 is SGHVS and CDR2 is FQNEAQ. The CDR3 spells CASYSLAGWWTDTQYF. CDR3 in DNA: TGTGCCAGCTACAGTCTAGCGGGGTGGTGGACAGATACGCAGTATTTT.

This clonotype came up many times. The chain employs TRBV7-2 and TRBJ2-5, with 9 bases fitting TRBD1. Losses at the gene ends were 1 base for V and 5 bases for J; bases not matched to a gene: 5. The germline V gene encodes CDR1 SGHTA and CDR2 FQGNSA. The CDR3 sequence is 15 residues long. CDR3 loop: CASSLGTGGRETQYF. The CDR3 nucleotides read TGTGCCAGCAGCTTAGGCACAGGGGGCAGGGAGACCCAGTACTTC.

The chain has TRBV27 and TRBJ2-7; a possible D gene is TRBD2 (6 bases). Per germline, CDR1 MNHEY and CDR2 SMNVEV (reference sequence). This CDR3 has 16 amino acids. V lost 1 base and J lost 3, with 16 bases in between. CDR3 coding DNA: TGTGCCAGCAGTTTATTGGGGGGACTTAACTACTACGAGCAGTACTTC. Its translation is CASSLLGGLNYYEQYF.

This clonotype was recorded a few times. The rearrangement uses TRBV27 and TRBJ2-7; D not resolved. The CDR3 runs to 17 residues. V was pared by 2 bases and J by 7 bases, with 24 bases between. CDR1 and CDR2 (germline): MNHEY, SMNVEV (reference sequence). CDR3 residues: CASSLAPSSSSLLEQYF. The CDR3 region has the DNA TGTGCCAGCAGTTTAGCCCCCAGCTCTTCCTCTCTACTAGAGCAGTACTTC.

The V and J genes are TRBV19 and TRBJ2-1, with TRBD2 matching 12 bases. This CDR3 is 15 amino acids long. V was pared by 6 bases and J by 3 bases, with 3 bases of the junction left unmatched. In germline, CDR1 is LNHDA, CDR2 SQIVND (reference sequence). CDR3 sequence reads: CASRLAGGLYNEQFF. The DNA of the CDR3 is TGTGCCAGTAGACTAGCGGGGGGACTCTACAATGAGCAGTTCTTC.

The V call is TRBV7-8, the J call TRBJ1-4, with a possible D match to TRBD1 (5 bases). CDR3 length equals 17 residues. Germline assignment: CDR1 SGHVS and CDR2 FQNEAQ. The V end was cut by 1 base, the J end by 4 bases, with 16 bases between. The chain's CDR3 is CASSLGGRVGSNEKLFF. The CDR3, as DNA: TGTGCCAGCAGCTTAGGTGGCAGGGTTGGCAGTAATGAAAAACTGTTTTTT. The complete variable domain, with remaining parts taken from reference TRBV7-8 and TRBJ1-4, reads GAGVSQSPRYKVAKRGQDVALRCDPISGHVSLFWYQQALGQGPEFLTYFQNEAQLDKSGLPSDRFFAERPEGSVSTLKIQRTQQEDSAVYLCASSLGGRVGSNEKLFFGSGTQLSVL.

This clonotype was found a few times. The chain recombines TRBV20-1 with TRBJ1-6, with 8 bases lining up with TRBD1. There are 15 residues in the CDR3. V lost 4 bases and J lost 7; bases outside the gene matches: 9. CDR1 and CDR2 (germline): DFQATT, SNEGSKA (reference sequence). The CDR3 is CSATGGQGGNSPLHF. The CDR3, as DNA: TGCAGTGCTACCGGTGGACAGGGCGGGAATTCACCCCTCCACTTT.

The chain uses TRBV5-4 and TRBJ2-3; a possible D gene is TRBD2 (6 bases). V lost 5 bases and J lost 0, with 16 bases in between. CDR3 length equals 16 residues. Looked up from germline, CDR1 is SGHNT and CDR2 is YYREEE (reference sequence). Here the CDR3 DNA reads TGTGCCAGCAGTTATCCCTTGGGGACTAGCACAGATACGCAGTATTTT. This sequence encodes CASSYPLGTSTDTQYF.

This clonotype was picked up a small number of times. The chain couples TRBV20-1 to TRBJ2-7; D may be TRBD1 or TRBD2 (5 bases each). V was cut by 1 base and J by 1 base, with 8 bases left in between. CDR3 length equals 13 residues. CDR1 DFQATT and CDR2 SNEGSKA come from the germline V gene (reference sequence). The CDR3 is CSARGDGSYEQYF. CDR3 bases: TGCAGTGCTAGAGGGGACGGTTCCTACGAGCAGTACTTC.

The rearrangement joins TRBV28 to TRBJ2-1, with 7 bases aligning to TRBD2. V dropped 8 bases and J dropped 5; count of bases not matched to a gene: 6. Germline CDR1 is MDHEN and CDR2 is SYDVKM. This CDR3 spans 13 amino acids. The CDR3 reads CASSAGVDNEQFF. DNA for the CDR3: TGTGCCAGCTCGGCGGGAGTAGACAATGAGCAGTTCTTC.

The sample holds many counts of this clonotype. The V gene is TRBV7-8, the J gene TRBJ1-1; D unresolved. CDR1 and CDR2 from the germline V gene are SGHVS and FQNEAQ. CDR3 size: 14 residues. In DNA form, the CDR3 reads TGTGCTACTGAGAGGGAGGGAATAAACACTGAAGCTTTCTTT. It encodes CATEREGINTEAFF.